Listed below are T cell receptor beta chains from one sample, sequenced in a study of blood T cells in healthy people across ages. TCRdb re-analysed the 5' RACE reads in MiXCR, keeping a single row per CDR3 protein. The sample has fewer than 900,000 distinct CDR3 sequences; under 40% are singletons. The source material was blood. The source is a man between 18 and 35 years old in good health. CDR3s include the opening cysteine and the closing phenylalanine or tryptophan. The D gene is left open where the match is weak. Not every row has a clone size; where given, it reads once, few, many or a size class.

abundance,j_gene,d_gene,v_gene,CDR3aa,CDR3nt
-,TRBJ2-5,-,TRBV6-2/TRBV6-3,CASSYSTRGSEQYF,TGTGCCAGCAGTTACTCGACGAGGGGCTCAGAGCAGTACTTC
-,TRBJ1-2,TRBD1,TRBV12-3/TRBV12-4,CASSWDRTNYDYTF,TGTGCCAGCAGTTGGGACAGGACCAACTATGACTACACCTTC
many,TRBJ2-5,-,TRBV10-3,CAISAGQSIGETQYF,TGTGCCATCAGTGCTGGGCAAAGTATAGGGGAGACCCAGTACTTC
-,TRBJ1-2,-,TRBV12-3/TRBV12-4,CASTEARGWDYGYTF,TGTGCCAGCACTGAAGCCAGGGGTTGGGACTATGGCTACACCTTC
-,TRBJ2-3,-,TRBV20-1,CSASTFGGGRTDTQYF,TGCAGTGCTAGCACCTTTGGGGGGGGCAGGACAGATACGCAGTATTTT
many,TRBJ1-5,TRBD1,TRBV12-3/TRBV12-4,CASTPTGVNNQPQHF,TGTGCCAGCACTCCCACAGGGGTGAACAATCAGCCCCAGCATTTT
-,TRBJ1-4,-,TRBV20-1,CSANPGATNEKLFF,TGCAGCGCGAACCCGGGGGCAACTAATGAAAAACTGTTTTTT
-,TRBJ1-2,-,TRBV25-1,CASSVVGEDYGYTF,TGTGCCAGCAGTGTCGTTGGGGAAGACTATGGCTACACCTTC
-,TRBJ1-2,-,TRBV5-4,CASSTLGGYGYTF,TGTGCCAGCAGCACCCTGGGTGGGTACGGCTACACCTTC
-,TRBJ2-5,-,TRBV6-5,CASSYSRRPQETQYF,TGTGCCAGCAGTTATTCCCGAAGACCCCAAGAGACCCAGTACTTC
-,TRBJ2-3,TRBD1,TRBV4-1,CASSRQGEADTQYF,TGCGCCAGCAGCCGACAGGGTGAAGCAGATACGCAGTATTTT
-,TRBJ2-7,-,TRBV18,CASSPASDDSYEQYF,TGTGCCAGCTCACCGGCTAGCGATGACTCCTACGAGCAGTACTTC